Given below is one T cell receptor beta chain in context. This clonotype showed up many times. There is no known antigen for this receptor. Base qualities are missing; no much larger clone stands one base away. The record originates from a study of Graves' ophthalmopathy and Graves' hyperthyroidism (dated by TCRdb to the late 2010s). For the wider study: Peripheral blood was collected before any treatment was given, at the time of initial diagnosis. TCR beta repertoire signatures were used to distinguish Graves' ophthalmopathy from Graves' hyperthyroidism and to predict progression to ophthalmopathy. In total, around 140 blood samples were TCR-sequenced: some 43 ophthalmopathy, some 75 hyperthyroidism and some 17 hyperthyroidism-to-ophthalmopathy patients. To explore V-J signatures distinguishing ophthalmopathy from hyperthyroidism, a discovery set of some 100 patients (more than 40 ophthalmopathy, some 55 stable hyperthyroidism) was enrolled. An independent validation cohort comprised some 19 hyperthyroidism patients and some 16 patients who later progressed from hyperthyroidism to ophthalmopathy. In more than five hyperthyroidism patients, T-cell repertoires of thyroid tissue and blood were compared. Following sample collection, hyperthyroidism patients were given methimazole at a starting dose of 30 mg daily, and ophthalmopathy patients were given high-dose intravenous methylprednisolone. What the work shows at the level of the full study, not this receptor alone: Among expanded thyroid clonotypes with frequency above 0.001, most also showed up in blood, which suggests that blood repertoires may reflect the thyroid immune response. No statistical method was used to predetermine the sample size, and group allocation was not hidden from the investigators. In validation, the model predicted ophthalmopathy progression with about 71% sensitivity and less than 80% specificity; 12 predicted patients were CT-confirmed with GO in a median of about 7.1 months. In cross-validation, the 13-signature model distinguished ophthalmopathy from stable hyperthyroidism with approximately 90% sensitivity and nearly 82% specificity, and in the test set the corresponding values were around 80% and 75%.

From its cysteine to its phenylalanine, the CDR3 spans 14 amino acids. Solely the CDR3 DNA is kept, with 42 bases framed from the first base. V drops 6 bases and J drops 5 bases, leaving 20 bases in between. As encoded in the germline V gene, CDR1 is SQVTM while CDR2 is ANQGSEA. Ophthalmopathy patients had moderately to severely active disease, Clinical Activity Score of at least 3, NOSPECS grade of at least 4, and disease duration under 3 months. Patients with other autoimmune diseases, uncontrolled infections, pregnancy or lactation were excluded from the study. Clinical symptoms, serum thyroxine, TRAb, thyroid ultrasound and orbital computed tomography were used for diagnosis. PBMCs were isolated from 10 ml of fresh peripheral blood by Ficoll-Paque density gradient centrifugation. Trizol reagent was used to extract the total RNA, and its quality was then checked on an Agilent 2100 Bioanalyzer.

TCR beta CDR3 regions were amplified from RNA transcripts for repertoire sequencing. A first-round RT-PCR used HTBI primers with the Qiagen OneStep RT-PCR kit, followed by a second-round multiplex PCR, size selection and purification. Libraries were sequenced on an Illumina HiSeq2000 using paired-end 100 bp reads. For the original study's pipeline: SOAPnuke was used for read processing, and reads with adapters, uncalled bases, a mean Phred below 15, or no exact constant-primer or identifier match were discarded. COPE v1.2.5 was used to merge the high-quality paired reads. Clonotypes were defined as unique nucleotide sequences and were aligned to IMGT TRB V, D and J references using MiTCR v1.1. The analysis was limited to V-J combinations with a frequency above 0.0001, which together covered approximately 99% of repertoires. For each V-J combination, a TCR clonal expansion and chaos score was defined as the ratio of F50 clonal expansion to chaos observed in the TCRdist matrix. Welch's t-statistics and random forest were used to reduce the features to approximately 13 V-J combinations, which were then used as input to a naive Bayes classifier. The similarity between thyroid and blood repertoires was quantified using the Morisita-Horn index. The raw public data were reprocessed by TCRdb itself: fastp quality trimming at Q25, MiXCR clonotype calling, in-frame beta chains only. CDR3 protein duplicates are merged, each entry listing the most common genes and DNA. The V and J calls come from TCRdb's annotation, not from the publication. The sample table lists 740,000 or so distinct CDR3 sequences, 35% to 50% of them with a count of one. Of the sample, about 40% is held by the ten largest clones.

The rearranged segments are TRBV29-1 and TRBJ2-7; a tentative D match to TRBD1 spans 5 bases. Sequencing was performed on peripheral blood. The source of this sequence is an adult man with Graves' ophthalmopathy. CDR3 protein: CSVDTRQGRNEQYF. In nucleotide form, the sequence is TGCAGCGTAGACACGAGGCAGGGTAGGAACGAGCAGTACTTC.